These 22 T cell receptor beta chains originate from one sample sequenced in a study of cytomegalovirus exposure and HLA in healthy donors. The PCR employed 60 Vbeta primers together with 13 Jbeta primers. Clones were sequenced by immunoSEQ multiplex PCR, and TCRdb holds only the in-frame ones, with some missing. Of some 99,000 clones listed, roughly 63% are singletons. The sequenced sample consisted of PBMCs. The receptors were gathered from a woman in her seventies in good health and CMV-seropositive.

This clone showed up just a few times. The rearrangement uses TRBV5-3 and TRBJ1-5; D gene ambiguous. TRBV5-3 is marked as an open reading frame, function uncertain. V dropped 0 bases and J dropped 3 bases, with 7 bases sitting between them. CDR3 size: 14 residues. The CDR3 is CARSLGQANQPQHF. The CDR3 DNA reads TGTGCCAGAAGCTTGGGGCAGGCCAATCAGCCCCAGCATTTT.

The rearrangement uses TRBV6-1 and TRBJ2-7, with D possibly being TRBD1 (6 bases). The CDR3 runs 13 residues. V was clipped by 5 bases and J by 1 base, with 9 bases between them. Germline CDR1 is MNHNS and CDR2 is SASEGT. CDR3 sequence: CASSTDRSYEQYF. The DNA for the CDR3 is TGTGCCAGCAGTACGGACAGATCCTACGAGCAGTACTTC.

V usage is TRBV19 and J usage is TRBJ1-4; D might be TRBD1 (6 bases). Germline V gene sequence: CDR1 LNHDA, CDR2 SQIVND (reference sequence). The CDR3 has 14 residues. V shed 5 bases and J shed 5 bases, with 12 bases lying between them. As DNA, the CDR3 is TGTGCCAGTAGTCCCCGGACAGCAAATGAAAAACTGTTTTTT. Amino acid sequence: CASSPRTANEKLFF.

The chain is built from TRBV6-5 and TRBJ2-5; D is uncertain. The CDR3 is 16 residues long. Between the trimmed V and J ends, which lost 0 bases and 0 bases, there was a span of 11 bases. Germline CDR1 reads MNHEY; CDR2 reads SVGAGI. CDR3 region: CASSYSGLLNQETQYF. The CDR3 nucleotides are TGTGCCAGCAGTTACTCGGGCCTCCTAAACCAAGAGACCCAGTACTTC.

The rearrangement uses TRBV6-1 and TRBJ1-6; perhaps TRBD1 as D (5 bases). The CDR3 is 14 residues long. Trimming shortened V by 6 bases and J by 4 bases, and 10 bases separated the two germline ends. Germline CDR1 is MNHNS and CDR2 is SASEGT. CDR3 sequence reads: CASRAGPYNSPLHF. The CDR3 DNA follows: TGTGCCAGCAGGGCGGGGCCGTATAATTCACCCCTCCACTTT.

This clone was recorded a few times. The CDR3 DNA is TGTGCCAGCAGCACGAAGCGGGACCTTAATGAAAAACTGTTTTTT. This gives the protein CASSTKRDLNEKLFF. The chain employs TRBV9 and TRBJ1-4, with a weak D call TRBD1 (5 bases). The CDR3 extends over 15 amino acids. Germline CDR1 reads SGDLS; CDR2 reads YYNGEE. The ends were cut back, 4 bases at V and 4 bases at J, with 14 bases in the middle.

This sequence joins TRBV5-6 and TRBJ2-5; D is uncertain. Germline CDR1 is SGHDT and CDR2 is YYEEEE. Trimming shortened V by 2 bases and J by 7 bases, and 15 bases separated the two germline ends. The CDR3 totals 14 residues. CDR3 bases: TGTGCCAGCAGCTTCGTATCGCACTTCGGGACCCAGTACTTC. Translating gives CASSFVSHFGTQYF.

The V call is TRBV30, the J call TRBJ2-5; D possibly corresponds to TRBD1 (5 bases). Germline CDR1 is GTSNPN and CDR2 is SVGIG (reference sequence). V was shortened by 3 bases and J by 5 bases, with 13 bases between the two germline ends. This CDR3 region has 13 residues. The CDR3 spells CAWSTGMGETQYF. CDR3 DNA sequence: TGTGCCTGGAGCACAGGTATGGGGGAGACCCAGTACTTC.

This clone has more than one count but fewer than ten. This sequence joins TRBV7-9 and TRBJ2-1; D is unclear. Germline CDR1 reads SEHNR; CDR2 reads FQNEAQ (reference sequence). Trimming removed 6 bases from V and 7 bases from J, with 16 bases in between. The length of the CDR3 is 14 residues. CDR3 protein: CASRNTRAGNEQFF. The CDR3 DNA reads TGTGCCAGCAGAAACACGCGCGCAGGAAATGAGCAGTTCTTC.

The V and J genes are TRBV10-3 and TRBJ2-7; 11 nucleotides line up with TRBD2. Germline V lookup: CDR1 ENHRY, CDR2 SYGVKD. J gave up 3 bases and V 4 bases, and 2 bases lay outside the gene matches. The CDR3 spans 14 residues. The CDR3 bases are TGTGCCATCAGTGGGGGACTAGCGGACTACGAGCAGTACTTC. Translating it yields CAISGGLADYEQYF.

This clone was detected only a few times. CDR3 loop: CASSVGGTVNTGELFF. As DNA, the CDR3 is TGTGCCAGCAGCGTAGGTGGGACAGTCAACACCGGGGAGCTGTTTTTT. The rearrangement links TRBV9 to TRBJ2-2, with 7 bases aligning to TRBD1. Per the germline V gene, CDR1 is SGDLS and CDR2 is YYNGEE. V gave up 0 bases and J gave up 2 bases; unmatched junction bases: 4. CDR3 length: 16 amino acids.

The chain carries TRBV5-1 and TRBJ1-2, with D tentatively TRBD1 (5 bases). Germline CDR1 reads SGHRS; CDR2 reads YFSETQ. The V gene lost 4 bases and the J gene lost 4 bases, with 11 bases spanning the gap. The CDR3 loop spans 13 amino acids. The CDR3 DNA reads as TGCGCCAGCAGCCAGGACACGGCCTATGGCTACACCTTC. Translating gives CASSQDTAYGYTF.

The chain couples TRBV2 to TRBJ2-6; 8 bases match TRBD1. Trimming took 6 bases from V and 2 from J; bases not matched to a gene: 3. The CDR3 runs to 15 residues. Germline loops: CDR1 SNHLY, CDR2 FYNNEI. For the CDR3, the DNA is TGTGCCAGCAGGGACAGGGCGGCTGGGGCCAACGTCCTGACTTTC. Protein product: CASRDRAAGANVLTF.

This clone was seen a single time. The rearrangement joins TRBV4-2 to TRBJ2-7; TRBD1 matches at 8 bases. CDR3 length equals 15 residues. Germline CDR1 reads LGHNA; CDR2 reads YNFKEQ. The junction had 5 bases not matched to a gene; V was cut back by 1 base and J by 3 bases. The chain's CDR3 is CASSQASGTGYEQYF. In nucleotides, the CDR3 is TGTGCCAGCAGCCAAGCCTCCGGGACAGGCTACGAGCAGTACTTC.

This chain links TRBV29-1 with TRBJ2-5; D perhaps matches TRBD1 (5 bases). The CDR3 spans 12 residues. Germline CDR1 SQVTM, CDR2 ANQGSEA. V was shortened by 5 bases and J by 5 bases, with 12 bases between the two germline ends. This CDR3 reads CSVRAPGETQYF. CDR3 sequence (DNA): TGCAGCGTTCGGGCCCCAGGGGAGACCCAGTACTTC.

This clone appeared once. The gene calls are TRBV27 and TRBJ2-1; the match to TRBD2 covers 9 bases. Germline CDR1 and CDR2: MNHEY and SMNVEV (reference sequence). The CDR3 extends over 14 amino acids. V lost 5 bases to trimming and J lost 5 bases; unmatched junction nucleotides: 4. CDR3 in amino acids: CASSRGLANNEQFF. The CDR3 DNA reads as TGTGCCAGCAGTAGGGGACTAGCCAACAATGAGCAGTTCTTC.

V and J are TRBV30 and TRBJ2-1, with D maybe TRBD1 (6 bases). Germline lookup yields CDR1 GTSNPN and CDR2 SVGIG (reference sequence). The CDR3 is 15 amino acids. With 0 bases removed from V and 4 bases from J, the gap between germline ends came to 13 bases. The CDR3 region has the DNA TGTGCCTGGAGTGTACGCAGGGGATTGTACAATGAGCAGTTCTTC. This sequence encodes CAWSVRRGLYNEQFF.

The chain joins TRBV7-9 to TRBJ2-3, with D maybe TRBD2 (5 bases). The germline CDR1 and CDR2 sequences are SEHNR and FQNEAQ (reference sequence). The CDR3 is made up of 16 amino acids. V was cut by 1 base and J by 0 bases, with 11 bases left in between. CDR3 sequence reads: CASSLGGYASTDTQYF. CDR3 nucleotides: TGTGCCAGCAGCTTAGGAGGGTATGCTAGCACAGATACGCAGTATTTT.

This sequence joins TRBV21-1 and TRBJ1-5. TRBV21-1 is annotated as a pseudogene. The CDR3 consists of 14 residues. CDR3 loop: CASSTGLALSSQHF. The CDR3 bases are TGTGCCAGCAGCACGGGACTCGCCCTGTCATCCCAGCATTTT.

In its sample, this clone was seen a few times. The genes are TRBV11-3 and TRBJ2-1; D is possibly TRBD1 (5 bases). The CDR3 has 13 amino acids. Germline assignment: CDR1 SGHNT and CDR2 YENEEA. Trimming pared 5 bases from V and 10 bases from J, leaving 15 bases between. The DNA of the CDR3 is TGTGCCAGCAGCACCGAGGACATCCGGGAGCAGTTCTTC. It translates to CASSTEDIREQFF. The whole variable domain, remainder taken from reference TRBV11-3 and TRBJ2-1, is EAGVVQSPRYKIIEKKQPVAFWCNPISGHNTLYWYLQNLGQGPELLIRYENEEAVDDSQLPKDRFSAERLKGVDSTLKIQPAELGDSAVYLCASSTEDIREQFFGPGTRLTVL.

This chain connects TRBV25-1 to TRBJ2-5; possible D gene TRBD2, 7 bases. Germline CDR1 reads MGHDK; CDR2 reads SYGVNS. Trimming took 6 bases from V and 5 from J, leaving 22 bases between them. The CDR3 extends over 16 amino acids. CDR3 nucleotide sequence: TGTGCCAGCAGCCGAGGGGACATTTTGGGGGGGGAGACCCAGTACTTC. Amino acids: CASSRGDILGGETQYF.

The rearrangement joins TRBV6-1 to TRBJ2-7, with D unresolved. This CDR3 spans 15 amino acids. Germline V gives CDR1 MNHNS, CDR2 SASEGT. V was clipped by 3 bases and J by 0 bases, with 12 bases between them. CDR3 coding DNA: TGTGCCAGCAGTGATTTGTTTGGCACCTCCTACGAGCAGTACTTC. Protein: CASSDLFGTSYEQYF.